The present T cell receptor beta chain was sequenced within a study of blood T cell repertoires in COVID-19. Produced via immunoSEQ multiplex PCR; TCRdb's table is partial and in-frame only. The data show some 300,000 clones, roughly 86% seen once. The germline V gene has CDR1 KGHSH and CDR2 LQKENI. This CDR3 is 15 amino acids long. Trimming at V came to 6 bases and at J to 0 bases, leaving 4 bases not matched to a gene. About this clone itself: Other nucleotide sequences in the sample specify the same CDR3.

This sequence was found in a woman in her thirties who had recovered from COVID-19. This chain uses TRBV18 with TRBJ2-7, with 11 bases identical to TRBD2. The sequencing input was PBMCs or T cells enriched from blood (not recorded which). CDR3 DNA sequence: TGTGCCAGCTCGCCCGGGACTAGCGGCTCCTACGAGCAGTACTTC. This codes for CASSPGTSGSYEQYF.